These 7 T cell receptor beta chains originate from one sample sequenced in a study of metastatic and nonmetastatic thyroid tumors. TCRdb reprocessed the PCR reads using MiXCR. The sample comprises 32,000 or so clones, about 18% of which are singletons, and 5% to 8% rests with the top ten. The entire patient cohort was treatment-naive prior to thyroid surgery. The sequencing sample was made of blood. The receptors were gathered from a male donor with papillary thyroid cancer or a benign thyroid nodule (not recorded which). Some clones in this sample may be carry-over from other donors' samples.

This clone has just a few counts. A junction end diverges from the germline sequence, so it may reflect a read error. V is TRBV6-1 and J is TRBJ2-3; tentatively, D is TRBD2 (6 bases). The CDR3 covers 15 residues. Per germline, CDR1 MNHNS and CDR2 SASEGT. CDR3 in amino acids: CVSSEGTGGTDTQYF. In DNA form, the CDR3 reads TGTGTCAGCAGTGAAGGGACGGGGGGCACAGATACGCAGTATTTT.

On this clone: A read error may be the cause here, since a much bigger clone is one base away. This rearrangement joins TRBV5-6 to TRBJ2-7; D perhaps matches TRBD1 (5 bases). Germline assignment: CDR1 SGHDT and CDR2 YYEEEE. V was pared by 4 bases and J by 4 bases, with 18 bases between. This CDR3 contains 15 residues. The CDR3 nucleotides are TGTGCCAGCAGCACTACAGGCGCCCCCATATACGAGCAGTACTTC. Encoded protein: CASSTTGAPIYEQYF.

This clone was recorded many times. This chain joins TRBV7-2 and TRBJ1-3; D unresolved. The CDR3 is 14 amino acids. Germline CDR1 SGHTA, CDR2 FQGNSA. Trimming pared 5 bases from V and 0 bases from J, leaving 8 bases between. CDR3 residues: CASSLVNSGNTIYF. The CDR3 DNA reads as TGTGCCAGCAGCCTAGTAAACTCTGGAAACACCATATATTTT.

CDR3 sequence reads: CSAKQRASSGNTIYF. The CDR3 DNA follows: TGCAGTGCTAAACAGCGGGCTAGCTCTGGAAACACCATATATTTT. The chain uses TRBV20-1 and TRBJ1-3; D unresolved. The CDR3 extends over 15 amino acids. The V gene's germline CDR1 is DFQATT and CDR2 SNEGSKA (reference sequence). The V end lost 4 bases, the J end lost 0 bases, and 13 bases lay between the germline ends.

This clone was detected ten times or more. The V call is TRBV11-2, the J call TRBJ1-2; no clear D. In germline, CDR1 is SGHAT, CDR2 FQNNGV. V was clipped by 3 bases and J by 2 bases, with 13 bases between them. This CDR3 contains 15 residues. CDR3 nucleotide sequence: TGTGCCAGCAGCTTGGCACCCACAGAAAACTATGGCTACACCTTC. Its translation: CASSLAPTENYGYTF.

This clone was detected many times. V gene TRBV20-1 combines with J gene TRBJ2-2; 13 bases map to TRBD2. After removal of 1 base from V and 4 bases from J, the junction contained 3 bases not matched to a gene. The CDR3 extends over 16 amino acids. Germline V gene lookup returns CDR1 DFQATT and CDR2 SNEGSKA (reference sequence). The CDR3 sequence: CSARVWTSGGTGELFF. The CDR3, as DNA: TGCAGTGCTAGAGTGTGGACTAGCGGGGGCACCGGGGAGCTGTTTTTT.

This clone has ten or more counts. V is TRBV15 and J is TRBJ1-4; possibly TRBD1 for D (6 bases). The CDR3 runs to 15 residues. The germline CDR1 and CDR2 sequences are LNHNV and YYDKDF (reference sequence). Trimming shortened V by 0 bases and J by 7 bases, and 12 bases separated the two germline ends. CDR3 in DNA: TGTGCCACCAGCAGAGAAGTGGACAGAAGTGAAAAACTGTTTTTT. Translated: CATSREVDRSEKLFF.